The present T cell receptor beta chain was sequenced within a study of post-analysis software for immune sequencing data (dated by TCRdb to between 2014 and 2017). General notes on the study: The recorded disease courses included relapsing-remitting, secondary progressive and progressive-relapsing multiple sclerosis, and some patients had no subtype annotation. The patient repertoires were set against 10 or so previously published healthy control repertoires from donors whose ages ranged from roughly 6 to 27 years. A subset of samples was prepared in parallel using single-end sample barcoding, then pooled and co-amplified after Illumina adapter ligation.

Receptors were amplified or captured by PCR. Sequenced on an Illumina HiSeq 2500. To reduce PCR and sequencing biases, unique molecular identifiers were incorporated into the TCR beta cDNA libraries. Per 1 to 10 million input T cells, 500,000 or so cDNA molecules were obtained, such that each molecule approximated one T cell. The patient libraries were prepared and sequenced with the same protocol used for the earlier healthy control dataset. Samples belonging to the same batch were prepared together, multiplexed and sequenced on a shared HiSeq lane. In the authors' own workflow: Raw barcoded reads were processed with MIGEC, and single-read molecular identifier groups were discarded before consensus assembly and CDR3 extraction. VDJtools was used for post-analysis of the clonotype tables, with diversity normalized by down-sampling every dataset to the smallest sample size. To correct batch-related cross-sample contamination, repertoire overlap clustering matched CDR3 amino acid sequences but not nucleotide sequences. TCRdb trimmed the raw reads at Q25, called clones with MiXCR and kept productive beta chains. Rows are combined by CDR3 protein, so each entry shows the most common genes and DNA. The V and J calls follow TCRdb's processing rather than the paper's. In this sample the table shows about half a million distinct CDR3 sequences, around a third of which occur a single time. Approximately 6% of the sample goes to the ten largest clones.

Trimming costs V 6 bases and J 0 bases, and their ends lie 6 bases apart. From its cysteine to its phenylalanine, the CDR3 spans 13 amino acids. Of all the DNA, just the CDR3 is kept, 39 bases in frame from base 1. In the germline V gene, CDR1 corresponds to MNHNS and CDR2 to SASEGT. To demonstrate the VDJtools post-analysis software, TCR beta repertoires were profiled from the peripheral blood of some 12 young patients with multiple sclerosis. The multiple sclerosis patients were children and adolescents between roughly 6 and 17 years of age. Here is what the overall study found, with its caveats: Normalized Chao1 diversity was significantly lower in multiple sclerosis patients than controls, suggesting substantial peripheral T-cell clonal expansion. Significantly higher frequencies in patients than in controls were found for five or six TRBV segments, including TRBV5-6, TRBV5-1 and TRBV20-1. Strong co-clustering of samples prepared in the same batch was shown by direct clustering with F measure, prompting a batch-effect correction. The multiple sclerosis patient group was slightly younger than the control group.

This clonotype was detected only once. Its cognate antigen has yet to be identified. The record has no base qualities; no much larger clone is one base away. The sample comprised blood. The chain uses TRBV6-1 and TRBJ1-5; the D gene cannot be named for sure. This TCR was recovered from a girl under 18 with multiple sclerosis. The DNA is TGTGCCAGCAGCGATGATAGCAATCAGCCCCAGCATTTT. Its protein is CASSDDSNQPQHF.